This T cell receptor beta chain comes out of a study of blood T cell repertoires in COVID-19. Study-level background: COVID-19 samples collected from the United States, Italy and Spain covered acute and convalescent phases. T cells, B-cell-depleted T cells, or PBMCs supplied cDNA or gDNA.

Generated by immunoSEQ multiplex PCR, the TCRdb table keeps only in-frame clones and is missing some. The sample comprises 200,000 to 250,000 clones, roughly 86% of which are singletons, and 10% rests with the top ten. The CDR3 is made up of 13 amino acids. CDR1 is MDHEN and CDR2 is SYDVKM in the germline V gene. V lost 5 bases, J lost 5 bases, and 3 bases stayed unmatched. The specimen sequenced was peripheral blood. The TCR comes from a woman aged 45-65 years with COVID-19, enrolled during active disease. This chain connects TRBV28 to TRBJ2-1; TRBD2 aligns across 7 bases. The CDR3 coding sequence is TGTGCCAGCAGTCTAGCGGCGAACAATGAGCAGTTCTTC. Its protein product is CASSLAANNEQFF.